These 25 T cell receptor beta chains were all obtained from the same sample, sequenced in a study of blood T cell repertoires in COVID-19. Libraries were prepared by immunoSEQ multiplex PCR; TCRdb keeps only in-frame clonotypes and omits some of them. The profile shows some 50,000 clones, approximately 81% of them singletons. The sequencing input was peripheral blood. All receptors come from a man in his fifties with acute or convalescent COVID-19.

This chain connects TRBV6-1 to TRBJ1-5, with no clear D. The germline CDR1 and CDR2 sequences are MNHNS and SASEGT. The CDR3 has 13 amino acids. Trimming cost V 3 bases and J 1 base, with 4 bases left between them. The CDR3 spells CASSDVSNQPQHF. Written as DNA, the CDR3 is TGTGCCAGCAGTGACGTCAGCAATCAGCCCCAGCATTTT.

The chain uses TRBV28 and TRBJ2-1; a weak D match, TRBD2 (6 bases). Trimming took off 3 bases at V and 9 bases at J, with 12 bases between the two ends. CDR1 is MDHEN and CDR2 is SYDVKM in the germline V gene. CDR3 size: 13 residues. CDR3 sequence reads: CASSFLAGTEQFF. Written as DNA, the CDR3 is TGTGCCAGCAGTTTTTTGGCGGGAACTGAGCAGTTCTTC.

V is TRBV29-1 and J is TRBJ1-5, with TRBD1 as a possible D gene (6 bases). From germline, CDR1 is SQVTM and CDR2 ANQGSEA. This CDR3 is 13 amino acids long. The ends were cut back, 4 bases at V and 2 bases at J, with 9 bases in the middle. The CDR3 DNA sequence: TGCAGCGTTGGACAGGCTGGCAATCAGCCCCAGCATTTT. Amino acid sequence: CSVGQAGNQPQHF.

The V and J genes are TRBV20-1 and TRBJ1-2, with 8 bases identical to TRBD1. The germline gives CDR1 DFQATT, CDR2 SNEGSKA (reference sequence). Losses at the gene ends were 3 bases for V and 1 base for J; bases not matched to a gene: 4. This CDR3 is built from 14 residues. CDR3 in amino acids: CSASNGQGNYGYTF. The CDR3 nucleotides are TGCAGTGCTAGTAACGGACAGGGTAACTATGGCTACACCTTC.

The chain is built from TRBV6-1 and TRBJ1-5, with 9 nucleotides matching TRBD1. This CDR3 has 17 amino acids. Trimming at V came to 4 bases and at J to 1 base, leaving 8 bases not matched to a gene. CDR1 is MNHNS and CDR2 is SASEGT in the germline V gene. This CDR3 reads CASSGPTGGVSNQPQHF. In DNA form, the CDR3 reads TGTGCCAGCAGTGGGCCAACAGGGGGCGTAAGCAATCAGCCCCAGCATTTT.

There are a few counts of this clone. The rearrangement joins TRBV6-5 to TRBJ1-5; possibly TRBD1 for D (5 bases). Germline V lookup: CDR1 MNHEY, CDR2 SVGAGI. This CDR3 region has 13 residues. With 7 bases removed from V and 1 base from J, the gap between germline ends came to 8 bases. CDR3 protein: CASTKGSNQPQHF. In nucleotides, the CDR3 is TGTGCCAGCACCAAGGGGAGCAATCAGCCCCAGCATTTT.

The chain is built from TRBV11-2 and TRBJ2-6; maybe TRBD1 (6 bases). This CDR3 contains 16 residues. V lost 5 bases and J 2 bases, leaving 13 bases between the germline ends. Germline V CDR1 and CDR2: SGHAT, FQNNGV. The CDR3 nucleotides read TGTGCCAGCAGCCGAGACAGGACCCCTGGGGCCAACGTCCTGACTTTC. Protein sequence: CASSRDRTPGANVLTF.

This chain connects TRBV5-4 to TRBJ1-1; D is perhaps TRBD1 (6 bases). The CDR3 runs 14 residues. Looked up from germline, CDR1 is SGHNT and CDR2 is YYREEE (reference sequence). Trimming shortened V by 0 bases and J by 2 bases, and 8 bases separated the two germline ends. This CDR3 is CASSLDRENTEAFF. The CDR3 nucleotides read TGTGCCAGCAGCTTGGACAGGGAAAACACTGAAGCTTTCTTT.

This clone was picked up a small number of times. The rearrangement links TRBV6-1 to TRBJ2-5, with D possibly TRBD2 on 6 matching bases. CDR3 length: 14 residues. The germline V gene has CDR1 MNHNS and CDR2 SASEGT. Between the trimmed V and J ends, which lost 2 bases and 4 bases, there was a span of 11 bases. The CDR3 nucleotides are TGTGCCAGCAGTGAATCGGGGAGGCGAGAGACCCAGTACTTC. Its translation: CASSESGRRETQYF.

The rearrangement joins TRBV19 to TRBJ1-1, with 8 bases identical to TRBD1. This CDR3 is built from 13 residues. The V gene end was trimmed by 4 bases and the J gene end by 6 bases; junction bases not matched to a gene: 4. Germline V gene lookup returns CDR1 LNHDA and CDR2 SQIVND (reference sequence). The CDR3: CASSNLQGAEAFF. CDR3 nucleotides: TGTGCCAGTAGTAACTTACAGGGGGCTGAAGCTTTCTTT.

V and J are TRBV7-9 and TRBJ1-1; D not resolved. The V gene lost 6 bases and the J gene lost 7 bases, with 12 bases spanning the gap. The CDR3 is 12 residues long. Germline lookup yields CDR1 SEHNR and CDR2 FQNEAQ (reference sequence). The CDR3 protein is CASSTTSIEAFF. CDR3 nucleotide sequence: TGTGCCAGCAGTACGACATCCATTGAAGCTTTCTTT.

The chain carries TRBV7-9 and TRBJ1-6; D is possibly TRBD1 (5 bases). Per the germline V gene, CDR1 is SEHNR and CDR2 is FQNEAQ (reference sequence). Trimming removed 5 bases from V and 6 bases from J, with 17 bases in between. CDR3 length: 16 residues. The chain's CDR3 is CASSIQGSAANSPLHF. In DNA form, the CDR3 reads TGTGCCAGCAGCATCCAGGGATCTGCCGCTAATTCACCCCTCCACTTT.

The chain joins TRBV5-4 to TRBJ2-2; 8 bases are shared with TRBD2. V gave up 3 bases and J gave up 5 bases; unmatched junction bases: 6. The CDR3 has 15 residues. Germline V CDR1 and CDR2: SGHNT, YYREEE (reference sequence). The CDR3 loop reads CASSSTGGRTGELFF. In nucleotides, the CDR3 is TGTGCCAGCAGCTCTACGGGGGGGCGAACCGGGGAGCTGTTTTTT. The full variable domain, in which reference TRBV5-4 and TRBJ2-2 provide the parts outside the CDR3, is ETGVTQSPTHLIKTRGQQVTLRCSSQSGHNTVSWYQQALGQGPQFIFQYYREEENGRGNFPPRFSGLQFPNYSSELNVNALELDDSALYLCASSSTGGRTGELFFGEGSRLTVL.

This clone was picked up a small number of times. CDR3: CASSPRGGLNIQYF. The CDR3 bases are TGTGCCAGCAGCCCCCGGGGGGGCTTAAACATTCAGTACTTC. The genes are TRBV5-5 and TRBJ2-4, with 8 bases lining up with TRBD2. Germline V CDR1 and CDR2: SGHKS, YYEKEE (reference sequence). V lost 4 bases, J lost 6 bases, and 6 bases stayed unmatched. This CDR3 is built from 14 residues.

The chain carries TRBV12-3 or TRBV12-4 and TRBJ2-3; D is uncertain. Between the trimmed V and J ends, which lost 2 bases and 5 bases, there was a span of 2 bases. The CDR3 covers 11 residues. The DNA of the CDR3 is TGTGCCAGCAGTTTACAAGATACGCAGTATTTT. It encodes CASSLQDTQYF.

The table lists this clone with a few counts. The chain uses TRBV3-1 (or the pseudogene TRBV3-2) and TRBJ2-7, with D possibly being TRBD2 (6 bases). V dropped 3 bases and J dropped 2 bases, with 11 bases sitting between them. The CDR3 spans 14 residues. The germline V gene encodes CDR1 LGHDT and CDR2 YNNKEL (reference sequence). This CDR3 is CASSHAGSAYEQYF. As DNA, the CDR3 is TGTGCCAGCAGCCACGCCGGGAGCGCCTACGAGCAGTACTTC.

This clone was detected only once. This rearrangement joins TRBV27 to TRBJ2-3; maybe TRBD2 (5 bases). This CDR3 contains 14 residues. V gave up 7 bases and J gave up 3 bases, with 14 bases separating them. The germline V gene encodes CDR1 MNHEY and CDR2 SMNVEV (reference sequence). In DNA, the CDR3 is TGTGCCAGCACCCCTCGAAGGGAGACAGATACGCAGTATTTT. It translates to CASTPRRETDTQYF.

The rearrangement uses TRBV10-2 and TRBJ1-2; D is uncertain. This CDR3 has 12 amino acids. Germline V gene lookup returns CDR1 WSHSY and CDR2 SAAADI. V gave up 6 bases and J gave up 0 bases, with 5 bases separating them. CDR3 coding DNA: TGCGCCAGCAGGGGCCCTAACTATGGCTACACCTTC. Residues: CASRGPNYGYTF.

The gene calls are TRBV7-9 and TRBJ2-7, with D possibly TRBD1 on 6 matching bases. The germline CDR1 and CDR2 sequences are SEHNR and FQNEAQ (reference sequence). Trimming shortened V by 2 bases and J by 6 bases, and 14 bases separated the two germline ends. This CDR3 region has 14 residues. The CDR3 region is CASSLKQGVGEQYF. The CDR3 region has the DNA TGTGCCAGCAGCTTAAAACAGGGCGTGGGCGAGCAGTACTTC.

The chain links TRBV29-1 to TRBJ1-5; 7 bases are shared with TRBD1. CDR3 length: 12 residues. The junction had 4 bases not matched to a gene; V was cut back by 4 bases and J by 7 bases. CDR1 and CDR2 (germline): SQVTM, ANQGSEA. The CDR3 loop is CSVGQGRQPQHF. The CDR3 DNA reads TGCAGCGTTGGACAGGGCCGACAGCCCCAGCATTTT.

CDR3 amino acids: CASRTGGGIYNEQFF. The CDR3 DNA reads TGTGCCAGTAGAACAGGGGGCGGGATATACAATGAGCAGTTCTTC. J is TRBJ2-1 and V is TRBV19, with TRBD1 matching over 9 bases. Germline CDR1 reads LNHDA; CDR2 reads SQIVND (reference sequence). The J segment lost 4 bases and the V segment lost 6 bases, leaving 7 bases of the junction unmatched. CDR3 length: 15 residues.

This chain uses TRBV19 with TRBJ2-7, with a tentative D call TRBD1 (5 bases). Between the trimmed V and J ends, which lost 3 bases and 1 base, there was a span of 10 bases. The CDR3 is 14 amino acids. Germline CDR1 LNHDA, CDR2 SQIVND (reference sequence). Here the CDR3 reads CASSMIGASYEQYF. CDR3 nucleotides: TGTGCCAGTAGTATGATAGGGGCATCCTACGAGCAGTACTTC.

The V call is TRBV18, the J call TRBJ1-6; tentative D call: TRBD1 (6 bases). The CDR3 length is 15 residues. V was shortened by 2 bases and J by 8 bases, with 13 bases between the two germline ends. The germline V gene has CDR1 KGHSH and CDR2 LQKENI. The CDR3 coding sequence is TGTGCCAGCTCACCAACTACAGGGACGGATTCACCCCTCCACTTT. This encodes CASSPTTGTDSPLHF.

The chain employs TRBV5-6 and TRBJ2-7; 7 bases are shared with TRBD1. The germline gives CDR1 SGHDT, CDR2 YYEEEE. The CDR3 has 12 amino acids. V was clipped by 4 bases and J by 6 bases; unmatched bases: 4. CDR3 loop: CASSGDSLEQYF. As DNA, the CDR3 is TGTGCCAGCAGCGGGGACAGTCTCGAGCAGTACTTC. Full variable domain (rest looked up from reference TRBV5-6 and TRBJ2-7): DAGVTQSPTHLIKTRGQQVTLRCSPKSGHDTVSWYQQALGQGPQFIFQYYEEEERQRGNFPDRFSGHQFPNYSSELNVNALLLGDSALYLCASSGDSLEQYFGPGTRLTVT.

This rearrangement joins TRBV11-2 to TRBJ1-5; unclear D gene. Trimming pared 1 base from V and 7 bases from J, leaving 8 bases between. This CDR3 is built from 13 residues. Germline V gene lookup returns CDR1 SGHAT and CDR2 FQNNGV. The CDR3 reads CASSLGPGQPQHF. As DNA, the CDR3 is TGTGCCAGCAGCTTAGGTCCAGGCCAGCCCCAGCATTTT.